The 14 T cell receptor beta chains given below trace back to one sample, sequenced in a study of blood T cell repertoires in COVID-19. The table came from immunoSEQ multiplex PCR; TCRdb's copy has only in-frame clones and leaves some out. Seen here are approximately 240,000 clones, about 88% observed once, and the top ten hold 2% to 2.5%. The source material was peripheral blood. The receptors derive from a woman between 40 and 55 years old who had recovered from COVID-19.

The V call is TRBV30, the J call TRBJ1-5; D gene ambiguous. Germline loops: CDR1 GTSNPN, CDR2 SVGIG (reference sequence). The V gene lost 2 bases and the J gene lost 4 bases, with 9 bases spanning the gap. The CDR3 loop spans 13 amino acids. The CDR3 here is CAWSPRENQPQHF. CDR3 nucleotide sequence: TGTGCCTGGAGTCCACGGGAGAATCAGCCCCAGCATTTT.

The chain links TRBV4-2 to TRBJ2-7; weak D call: TRBD1 (6 bases). Germline lookup yields CDR1 LGHNA and CDR2 YNFKEQ. V lost 1 base, J lost 1 base, and 11 bases lay in between. The CDR3 extends over 15 amino acids. This CDR3 reads CASSQGAGASYEQYF. The CDR3 DNA is TGTGCCAGCAGCCAAGGGGCAGGGGCTTCCTACGAGCAGTACTTC.

This clone was detected only a few times. The chain has TRBV3-1 (or the pseudogene TRBV3-2) and TRBJ2-5, with 7 bases aligning to TRBD2. CDR3 length equals 15 residues. V dropped 5 bases and J dropped 3; count of bases not matched to a gene: 9. Germline CDR1 and CDR2: LGHDT and YNNKEL (reference sequence). CDR3 region: CASSSSGGGKETQYF. The CDR3 DNA is TGTGCCAGCAGCTCGTCTGGCGGGGGAAAAGAGACCCAGTACTTC.

This clone was observed a handful of times. This sequence joins TRBV5-6 and TRBJ2-2; TRBD1 aligns across 8 bases. Losses at the gene ends were 6 bases for V and 0 bases for J; bases not matched to a gene: 7. CDR3 length: 16 amino acids. Per germline, CDR1 SGHDT and CDR2 YYEEEE. The CDR3 DNA is TGTGCCAGCACCGGAGAGACAGGGGCGAACACCGGGGAGCTGTTTTTT. Protein product: CASTGETGANTGELFF.

This chain connects TRBV12-3 or TRBV12-4 to TRBJ1-5; TRBD1 is a possible D gene (5 bases). The CDR3 is 11 residues long. The germline V and J ends were trimmed by 5 bases and 13 bases, with 12 bases remaining between them. Written as DNA, the CDR3 is TGTGCCAGCAGTGGGGCAGGGTCTCAGCATTTT. Translating it yields CASSGAGSQHF.

V usage is TRBV6-5 and J usage is TRBJ2-3; no definite D call. The germline gives CDR1 MNHEY, CDR2 SVGAGI. The CDR3 runs 14 residues. V lost 3 bases to trimming and J lost 0 bases, with 7 bases between them. CDR3 sequence (DNA): TGTGCCAGCAGTTATCGGGTGAGCACAGATACGCAGTATTTT. As protein: CASSYRVSTDTQYF.

The chain recombines TRBV6-2 or TRBV6-3 with TRBJ2-3, with 7 positions matching TRBD2. V lost 2 bases to trimming and J lost 4 bases; unmatched junction nucleotides: 6. Germline V lookup: CDR1 MNHEY, CDR2 SVGEGT. There are 15 residues in the CDR3. The CDR3 loop reads CASSYRPSGADTQYF. The CDR3 bases are TGTGCCAGCAGTTACCGACCTAGCGGTGCAGATACGCAGTATTTT.

This rearrangement joins TRBV10-3 to TRBJ2-5, with D tentatively TRBD2 (7 bases). The V and J ends lost 7 bases and 5 bases respectively, with 14 bases between them. The CDR3 length is 13 residues. The germline V gene encodes CDR1 ENHRY and CDR2 SYGVKD. The CDR3 nucleotides read TGTGCCATCAAGGGGGGGCCTGGGGAGACCCAGTACTTC. As protein: CAIKGGPGETQYF.

This sequence joins TRBV30 and TRBJ2-1; weak D call: TRBD1 (6 bases). V dropped 4 bases and J dropped 8 bases, with 21 bases sitting between them. Per germline, CDR1 GTSNPN and CDR2 SVGIG (reference sequence). The CDR3 has 15 amino acids. CDR3 residues: CAWMRRGHPEHEQFF. CDR3 in DNA: TGTGCCTGGATGAGACGGGGACACCCGGAGCATGAGCAGTTCTTC.

The genes are TRBV5-1 and TRBJ2-1, with 10 bases identical to TRBD2. Trimming cost V 2 bases and J 6 bases; bases outside gene matches: 5. Germline lookup yields CDR1 SGHRS and CDR2 YFSETQ. CDR3 length: 15 amino acids. DNA of the CDR3: TGCGCCAGCAGCTTTACGAGCGGGAGGGGCAATGAGCAGTTCTTC. This encodes CASSFTSGRGNEQFF.

V is TRBV5-1 and J is TRBJ2-1; no clear D gene. Germline CDR1 is SGHRS and CDR2 is YFSETQ. V was shortened by 1 base and J by 6 bases, with 14 bases between the two germline ends. The CDR3 extends over 15 amino acids. The CDR3 coding sequence is TGCGCCAGCAGCTTGATGCCCCTCGGCGGCAATGAGCAGTTCTTC. It is translated as CASSLMPLGGNEQFF.

The V and J genes are TRBV5-1 and TRBJ2-1; 8 bases align to TRBD2. Trimming removed 0 bases from V and 5 bases from J; junction bases left unmatched: 4. CDR1 and CDR2 (germline): SGHRS, YFSETQ. This CDR3 comprises 15 residues. CDR3 nucleotides: TGCGCCAGCAGCTTGGCACTAGCGGTAGACAATGAGCAGTTCTTC. Protein: CASSLALAVDNEQFF.

In its sample, this clone was seen a few times. The chain uses TRBV4-2 and TRBJ2-7; TRBD1 agrees at 8 bases. The CDR3 spans 16 residues. V was pared by 3 bases and J by 2 bases, with 9 bases of the junction left unmatched. Germline CDR1 LGHNA, CDR2 YNFKEQ. DNA of the CDR3: TGTGCCAGCAGCCAGCTAGGGGGACAGGCCGCCTACGAGCAGTACTTC. This gives the protein CASSQLGGQAAYEQYF.

This sequence joins TRBV6-5 and TRBJ2-7; weak D call: TRBD2 (5 bases). The germline V gene encodes CDR1 MNHEY and CDR2 SVGAGI. With 0 bases removed from V and 5 bases from J, the gap between germline ends came to 14 bases. This CDR3 has 15 residues. As DNA, the CDR3 is TGTGCCAGCAGTTACTCGAAAGGAGGCGTCGACGAGCAGTACTTC. Translation gives CASSYSKGGVDEQYF.